This T cell receptor (beta chain) came from a study of neurological immune-mediated disorders. It was by 5'RACE with 10-nucleotide random UMIs that the cDNA was made. MiXCR was run by TCRdb on the 5' RACE reads, yielding one entry per CDR3 protein. The sample carries about 55,000 distinct CDR3 sequences, 4% recorded once. This clonotype was picked up many times. This CDR3 has 13 amino acids. The germline V gene encodes CDR1 SGHDN and CDR2 FVKESK. V lost 4 bases, J lost 4 bases, and 7 bases lay in between. The chain is built from TRBV14 and TRBJ2-2; D not resolved. This clonotype originated in a woman aged 40 to 50 with multiple sclerosis. The specimen was CD4+ T cells from blood. The CDR3 DNA reads as TGTGCCAGCAGCCGGTTGGTCACCGGGGAGCTGTTTTTT. Translated, it gives CASSRLVTGELFF.